This note documents a single TCR beta chain sequence. This sample was taken from a study of cytomegalovirus exposure and HLA in healthy donors. Primers included in the PCR were 60 Vbeta and 13 Jbeta primers. Clones were sequenced by immunoSEQ multiplex PCR, and TCRdb holds only the in-frame ones, with some missing. The sample yields roughly 70,000 clones, around 70% seen once. Germline V gives CDR1 GTSNPN, CDR2 SVGIG (reference sequence). Trimming stripped 6 bases from V and 8 bases from J, with 21 bases between. The CDR3 sequence is 14 residues long. The chain carries TRBV30 and TRBJ2-3; TRBD1 might be the D (6 bases). Sample: PBMCs. This clonotype originated in a human donor in good health. For the CDR3, the DNA is TGTGCCTGCCTCGGTGGGGGCAGGAAAGGTACGCAGTATTTT. Its protein product is CACLGGGRKGTQYF.